This is a list of T cell receptor beta chains from one sample in a study of cytomegalovirus exposure and HLA in healthy donors. Clones were read by immunoSEQ multiplex PCR, and TCRdb kept only the in-frame ones, dropping some. This repertoire shows under 150,000 clones, nearly 65% found once; its top ten account for about 9%. The source material was PBMCs. The receptors here all came from a middle-aged man in good health and CMV-seropositive. Both conserved end residues are part of each CDR3. The D gene is left open where the match is weak. A row's size may be missing; if present it is once, few, many or a size class.

clone_size j_call d_call v_call cdr3_aa cdr3_nt
few TRBJ2-7 NA TRBV6-9 CAKLEKQYF TGTGCCAAATTAGAGAAGCAGTACTTC
NA TRBJ1-2 TRBD1 TRBV19 CASTPGVRVGGYDGYTF TGTGCCAGTACCCCAGGAGTTCGGGTAGGGGGCTACGATGGCTACACCTTC
NA TRBJ2-7 NA TRBV6-5 CASRLGRGVSEQYF TGTGCCAGCAGATTAGGCAGGGGCGTCAGTGAGCAGTACTTC
NA TRBJ1-6 NA TRBV19 CASKRGRGNSPLHF TGTGCCAGTAAAAGGGGAAGGGGTAATTCACCCCTCCACTTT
NA TRBJ2-5 TRBD2 TRBV4-1 CASSHPSGGRGETQYF TGCGCCAGCAGCCACCCTAGCGGGGGGCGGGGGGAGACCCAGTACTTC
NA TRBJ2-1 NA TRBV28 CASSRPSADEQFF TGTGCCAGCAGTCGTCCCAGCGCAGATGAGCAGTTCTTC
NA TRBJ2-1 TRBD2 TRBV7-9 CASSASPRLAATYNEQFF TGTGCCAGCAGCGCCTCCCCCCGACTAGCGGCCACCTACAATGAGCAGTTCTTC
NA TRBJ2-7 TRBD2 TRBV2 CASSPTSGAYEQYF TGTGCCAGCAGCCCGACTAGCGGGGCCTACGAGCAGTACTTC
NA TRBJ1-5 NA TRBV5-1 CASSFGQGGQPQHF TGCGCCAGCAGCTTCGGTCAGGGTGGGCAGCCCCAGCATTTT
NA TRBJ2-3 TRBD2 TRBV13 CASSLGAGLAGGDTQYF TGTGCCAGCAGCTTAGGCGCAGGGCTAGCGGGGGGAGATACGCAGTATTTT
once TRBJ1-2 TRBD1 TRBV2 CASLDRESYGYTF TGTGCCAGCCTCGACAGGGAGAGCTATGGCTACACCTTC
NA TRBJ1-2 NA TRBV29-1 CSVKRLDSFGYTF TGCAGCGTGAAAAGACTGGATTCCTTTGGCTACACCTTC
NA TRBJ1-2 NA TRBV6-5 CASSRGGGSRNGYTF TGTGCCAGCAGCCGAGGTGGGGGGAGTCGGAATGGCTACACCTTC
NA TRBJ2-4 TRBD1 TRBV4-1 CASSQEGDNRGLAKNIQYF TGCGCCAGCAGCCAAGAGGGTGACAACAGGGGGCTAGCCAAAAACATTCAGTACTTC
NA TRBJ2-7 TRBD1 TRBV2 CASSEARGQRYF TGTGCCAGCAGTGAAGCGAGGGGGCAACGGTACTTC
NA TRBJ2-5 TRBD2 TRBV5-1 CASSGGAGGQETQYF TGCGCCAGCAGCGGTGGGGCGGGGGGCCAAGAGACCCAGTACTTC
once TRBJ1-2 TRBD1 TRBV19 CASSISQGAVGYTF TGTGCCAGTAGTATATCCCAGGGGGCAGTTGGCTACACCTTC
NA TRBJ1-4 TRBD1 TRBV28 CASSRTGGGEKLFF TGTGCCAGCAGCCGGACAGGGGGCGGTGAAAAACTGTTTTTT
few TRBJ1-1 NA TRBV5-1 CASSFLGQLNTEAFF TGCGCCAGCAGCTTTCTAGGCCAGTTGAACACTGAAGCTTTCTTT
NA TRBJ2-5 NA TRBV7-9 CASSSPEDSVVDF TGTGCCAGCAGCTCACCCGAGGACAGCGTGGTCGACTTC
NA TRBJ2-7 NA TRBV6-1 CATRTVTYEQYF TGTGCCACCCGGACAGTGACCTACGAGCAGTACTTC
NA TRBJ2-5 TRBD1 TRBV11-2 CASSLGQGHQETQYF TGTGCCAGCAGCTTAGGACAGGGTCACCAAGAGACCCAGTACTTC
NA TRBJ2-3 TRBD2 TRBV7-3 CASRGASGDTQYF TGTGCCAGCAGAGGGGCTAGCGGAGATACGCAGTATTTT
NA TRBJ1-3 NA TRBV28 CASSSSGEASSGNTIYF TGTGCCAGCAGTTCATCCGGGGAGGCGAGCTCTGGAAACACCATATATTTT
few TRBJ1-1 TRBD1 TRBV23-1 CASSQAPRGQTYMNTEAFF TGCGCCAGCAGTCAAGCCCCGAGGGGACAGACGTACATGAACACTGAAGCTTTCTTT
few TRBJ1-6 TRBD1 TRBV27 CASSLTTGGRGSPLHF TGTGCCAGCAGTCTAACGACAGGGGGCAGGGGTTCACCCCTCCACTTT
NA TRBJ1-6 TRBD1 TRBV9 CASSVSGTDNSPLHF TGTGCCAGCAGCGTATCCGGGACAGATAATTCACCCCTCCACTTT
NA TRBJ1-6 TRBD1 TRBV2 CASRATGTENSPLHF TGTGCCAGCAGGGCAACCGGGACAGAGAATTCACCCCTCCACTTT
NA TRBJ2-1 NA TRBV5-4 CASSLGTYGEQFF TGTGCCAGCAGCTTAGGGACTTATGGTGAGCAGTTCTTC
few TRBJ1-3 NA TRBV15 CATSRVRVSGNTIYF TGTGCCACCAGCAGAGTCAGGGTCTCTGGAAACACCATATATTTT
NA TRBJ2-2 TRBD2 TRBV5-4 CASSLGSGRDTGELFF TGTGCCAGCAGCTTGGGAAGCGGGAGGGACACCGGGGAGCTGTTTTTT
NA TRBJ2-5 NA TRBV6-1 CASSVLGAETQYF TGTGCCAGCAGTGTTTTGGGAGCTGAGACCCAGTACTTC
NA TRBJ1-1 NA TRBV9 CASTLTGHPNTEAFF TGTGCCAGCACCTTAACGGGACACCCGAACACTGAAGCTTTCTTT
NA TRBJ2-1 TRBD1 TRBV6-4 CASSPGGQMNSYNEQFF TGTGCCAGCAGTCCAGGGGGACAGATGAACTCCTACAATGAGCAGTTCTTC
NA TRBJ1-2 NA TRBV7-2 CASSLDENYGYTF TGTGCCAGCAGCTTAGACGAGAACTATGGCTACACCTTC
once TRBJ2-7 NA TRBV10-3 CAISASGAIYEQYF TGTGCCATCAGTGCCTCAGGGGCAATCTACGAGCAGTACTTC
NA TRBJ1-5 NA TRBV7-8 CASSSTTGAWQPQHF TGTGCCAGCAGCTCAACAACGGGAGCATGGCAGCCCCAGCATTTT
NA TRBJ2-7 NA TRBV5-4 CASSNHRETYEQYF TGTGCCAGCAGCAACCACAGGGAAACCTACGAGCAGTACTTC
NA TRBJ2-2 NA TRBV7-6 CASSLAQYNTGELFF TGTGCCAGCAGCTTAGCCCAGTACAACACCGGGGAGCTGTTTTTT
NA TRBJ1-2 NA TRBV5-1 CASSLSDVYGYTF TGCGCCAGCAGCTTGTCAGATGTCTATGGCTACACCTTC
NA TRBJ2-3 NA TRBV4-2 CASSRQPYTDTQYF TGTGCCAGCAGCCGACAACCATACACAGATACGCAGTATTTT
NA TRBJ1-1 NA TRBV9 CASSVGDSQAFF TGTGCCAGCAGCGTAGGTGACAGCCAAGCTTTCTTT
NA TRBJ2-5 TRBD1 TRBV7-9 CASSWYTGGQETQYF TGTGCCAGCAGCTGGTATACAGGGGGCCAAGAGACCCAGTACTTC